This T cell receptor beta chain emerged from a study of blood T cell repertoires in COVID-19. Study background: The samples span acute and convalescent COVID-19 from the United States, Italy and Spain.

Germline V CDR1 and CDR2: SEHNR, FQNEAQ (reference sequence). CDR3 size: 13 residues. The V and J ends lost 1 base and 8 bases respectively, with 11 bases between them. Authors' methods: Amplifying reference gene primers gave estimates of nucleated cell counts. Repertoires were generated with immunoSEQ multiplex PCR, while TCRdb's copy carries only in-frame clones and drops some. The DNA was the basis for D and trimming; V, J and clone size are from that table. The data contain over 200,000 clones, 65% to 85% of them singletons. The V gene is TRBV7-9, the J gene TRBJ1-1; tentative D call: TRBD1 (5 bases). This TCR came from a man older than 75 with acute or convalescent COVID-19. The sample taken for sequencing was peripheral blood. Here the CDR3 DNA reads TGTGCCAGCAGCTTAGTGGTTGCAGGGGAAGCTTTCTTT. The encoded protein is CASSLVVAGEAFF.